A selection of T cell receptor beta chains follows, all from one sample in a study of cytotoxic CD8 clonotypes in ibrutinib-treated CLL. The table came from immunoSEQ multiplex PCR; TCRdb's copy has only in-frame clones and leaves some out. This table holds tens of thousands of clones, around 84% found once. The sample consisted of PBMCs, taken before ibrutinib treatment. The receptors come from a human donor with chronic lymphocytic leukemia. The CDR3 runs from the conserved cysteine through the conserved F or W.

j_call: TRBJ1-1
v_call: TRBV18
cdr3_aa: CASSRLGTENTEAFF

j_call: TRBJ1-5
v_call: TRBV4-2
cdr3_aa: CASQAGSNQPQHF

j_call: TRBJ2-1
v_call: TRBV19
cdr3_aa: CASSLPSGVSYNEQFF

j_call: TRBJ2-3
v_call: TRBV10-2
cdr3_aa: CASSETLRPGTPQYF

j_call: TRBJ2-1
v_call: TRBV9
cdr3_aa: CASSFGSSNEQFF

j_call: TRBJ1-5
v_call: TRBV19
cdr3_aa: CASSGTASNQPQHF

j_call: TRBJ2-1
v_call: TRBV18
cdr3_aa: CASSRISGQNSYNEQFF

j_call: TRBJ2-7
v_call: TRBV29-1
cdr3_aa: CSVEYRDRAYEQYF

j_call: TRBJ2-3
v_call: TRBV6-1
cdr3_aa: CASSELRQGGRTDTQYF

j_call: TRBJ2-7
v_call: TRBV21-1
cdr3_aa: CASSPDWGEAPLGEQYF

j_call: TRBJ1-1
v_call: TRBV9
cdr3_aa: CASSEQGAATEAFF

j_call: TRBJ1-1
v_call: TRBV29-1
cdr3_aa: CSVPKWGAQGNTEAFF

j_call: TRBJ1-2
v_call: TRBV7-2
cdr3_aa: CASSLGWDTTNYGYTF

j_call: TRBJ2-7
v_call: TRBV2
cdr3_aa: CASSIRERPGEQYF

j_call: TRBJ2-1
v_call: TRBV19
cdr3_aa: CACSIEREIDEQFF

j_call: TRBJ2-1
v_call: TRBV29-1
cdr3_aa: CSVDDNEQFF

j_call: TRBJ2-7
v_call: TRBV4-1
cdr3_aa: CASSQDRGSSYEQYF

j_call: TRBJ2-7
v_call: TRBV7-3
cdr3_aa: CASSLTGTGVWNEQYF

j_call: TRBJ2-7
v_call: TRBV27
cdr3_aa: CASSFRGTSYEQYF

j_call: TRBJ1-2
v_call: TRBV5-6
cdr3_aa: CASSLGTYGYTF

j_call: TRBJ1-1
v_call: TRBV29-1
cdr3_aa: CSVGGQGLSTEAFF

j_call: TRBJ1-5
v_call: TRBV15
cdr3_aa: CATSKLVGYNQPQHF

j_call: TRBJ1-2
v_call: TRBV7-2
cdr3_aa: CASTTGGAGGYTF

j_call: TRBJ2-2
v_call: TRBV7-8
cdr3_aa: CASSLIVQPFTGELFF

j_call: TRBJ2-1
v_call: TRBV5-4
cdr3_aa: CASSPIARDNEQFF

j_call: TRBJ2-7
v_call: TRBV4-2
cdr3_aa: CASSKTPGTSGTGAYEQYF

j_call: TRBJ2-3
v_call: TRBV7-3
cdr3_aa: CASSIQGAADTQYF

j_call: TRBJ1-2
v_call: TRBV27
cdr3_aa: CASSFGGTYYGYTF

j_call: TRBJ2-7
v_call: TRBV4-1
cdr3_aa: CASSQYRGPYEQYF

j_call: TRBJ1-1
v_call: TRBV5-1
cdr3_aa: CASSSDTEAFF

j_call: TRBJ2-1
v_call: TRBV25-1
cdr3_aa: CASRPPLGHSYNEQFF

j_call: TRBJ1-2
v_call: TRBV19
cdr3_aa: CASSITGVGGYTF

j_call: TRBJ1-1
v_call: TRBV19
cdr3_aa: CASRPGHTLPTEAFF

j_call: TRBJ2-5
v_call: TRBV5-4
cdr3_aa: CASSLELAGGEETQYF

j_call: TRBJ2-1
v_call: TRBV6-6
cdr3_aa: CASSYGGTYNEQFF

j_call: TRBJ1-3
v_call: TRBV28
cdr3_aa: CASSFESEVWTGNTIYF

j_call: TRBJ2-5
v_call: TRBV5-5
cdr3_aa: CASSLAGLAQETQYF

j_call: TRBJ2-1
v_call: TRBV5-1
cdr3_aa: CASSLTGLAYNEQFF

j_call: TRBJ2-7
v_call: TRBV5-1
cdr3_aa: CASSSSKPPYEQYF

j_call: TRBJ2-1
v_call: TRBV6-1
cdr3_aa: CASSELVSRVGNEQFF

j_call: TRBJ2-3
v_call: TRBV7-3
cdr3_aa: CASSFTGGVADTQYF

j_call: TRBJ1-3
v_call: TRBV7-2
cdr3_aa: CASSPIGTGVGNTIYF

j_call: TRBJ2-1
v_call: TRBV27
cdr3_aa: CASSFAPGEQFF

j_call: TRBJ2-7
v_call: TRBV7-6
cdr3_aa: CASSGQPDSYEQYF

j_call: TRBJ2-1
v_call: TRBV11-3
cdr3_aa: CASSLYSGRNEQFF

j_call: TRBJ2-2
v_call: TRBV18
cdr3_aa: CASTQAGANTGELFF

j_call: TRBJ2-7
v_call: TRBV5-1
cdr3_aa: CASSLRDRGRGDFYEQYF

j_call: TRBJ2-1
v_call: TRBV15
cdr3_aa: CATSTRSDGNNEQFF

j_call: TRBJ2-7
v_call: TRBV4-2
cdr3_aa: CASSLPGGSPYEQYF

j_call: TRBJ2-1
v_call: TRBV4-1
cdr3_aa: CASSQDRDLIEQFF

j_call: TRBJ1-2
v_call: TRBV7-9
cdr3_aa: CASSPKGQGASGYTF